This TCR beta chain was captured by sequencing in a study of naive and memory T cell subsets. Both TRBC1 and TRBC2 were covered by a beta constant-region primer of two equimolar oligonucleotides. TCRdb processed the UMI-ligation and nested PCR reads anew with MiXCR; each CDR3 protein has one entry. The table includes some 83,000 distinct CDR3 sequences, under 15% detected once. Ten or more counts support this clonotype. CD8 T cells were positively selected from what remained after CD4 positive selection. The source is a human donor in good health. Sequenced: central memory CD4+ T cells from blood.

The CDR3 protein is CSAKDRPTEAFF. In nucleotides, the CDR3 is TGCAGTGCCAAGGACAGACCCACTGAAGCTTTCTTT. V is TRBV20-1 and J is TRBJ1-1, with D possibly matching TRBD1 (6 bases). Germline CDR1 reads DFQATT; CDR2 reads SNEGSKA (reference sequence). The CDR3 is made up of 12 amino acids. Trimming stripped 6 bases from V and 4 bases from J, with 12 bases between.